This T cell receptor beta chain was observed in a study of OX40 agonist ivuxolimab in advanced cancers. Across the study: Age averaged 60 years (range about 20 to 80), and approximately 80% were male.

Clones were read by immunoSEQ multiplex PCR, and TCRdb kept only the in-frame ones, dropping some. The sample yields over 55,000 clones, approximately 90% seen once. Germline CDR1 LNHDA, CDR2 SQIVND (reference sequence). CDR3 length: 15 amino acids. V lost 4 bases, J lost 4 bases, and 15 bases lay in between. The sequences come from CD4+ or CD8+ T cells sorted from blood, collected in a trial of the OX40 agonist ivuxolimab. This chain links TRBV19 with TRBJ2-3; a possible D gene is TRBD1 (6 bases). The TCR sequence derives from an adult with an advanced solid tumor such as melanoma, head and neck, liver or kidney cancer. The CDR3 is CASSTDSGFPDTQYF. CDR3 coding DNA: TGTGCCAGTAGTACGGACAGCGGATTTCCAGATACGCAGTATTTT.